These 15 T cell receptor beta chains share one sample of origin, sequenced in a study of blood T cell repertoires in COVID-19. Generated by immunoSEQ multiplex PCR, the TCRdb table keeps only in-frame clones and is missing some. The data contain some 80,000 clones, more than 85% of them singletons. The sequencing sample was made of peripheral blood. These receptors all stem from a man over 45 with COVID-19, enrolled during active disease.

The genes are TRBV19 and TRBJ2-7, with D perhaps TRBD1 (5 bases). Trimming stripped 3 bases from V and 2 bases from J, with 17 bases between. Germline CDR1 LNHDA, CDR2 SQIVND (reference sequence). The length of the CDR3 is 16 residues. The CDR3 sequence is CASSIVTTARPYEQYF. The CDR3 coding sequence is TGTGCCAGTAGTATTGTAACGACAGCCAGACCCTACGAGCAGTACTTC.

In its sample, this clone was seen once. This chain links TRBV29-1 with TRBJ2-6; TRBD1 agrees at 12 bases. CDR3 length: 16 residues. The germline CDR1 and CDR2 sequences are SQVTM and ANQGSEA. V lost 6 bases, J lost 3 bases, and 6 bases stayed unmatched. In nucleotides, the CDR3 is TGCAGCGTCTCCGGGACAGGGGGCTTTGGGGCCAACGTCCTGACTTTC. It encodes CSVSGTGGFGANVLTF.

The rearrangement uses TRBV9 and TRBJ2-7, with a possible D match to TRBD2 (7 bases). V lost 6 bases, J lost 6 bases, and 28 bases lay in between. Germline V gene data show CDR1 as SGDLS and CDR2 as YYNGEE. The CDR3 runs 17 residues. The CDR3 DNA reads as TGTGCCAGCAAACCTAAAAAGAGAGAGGGGGGGACTGGCGAGCAGTACGTC. This translates into CASKPKKREGGTGEQYV.

The rearrangement links TRBV7-2 to TRBJ2-3, with 7 bases fitting TRBD2. Unmatched junction bases numbered 6, after V lost 5 bases and J lost 1 base. Looked up from germline, CDR1 is SGHTA and CDR2 is FQGNSA. The CDR3 runs 15 residues. The CDR3 nucleotides read TGTGCCAGCAGCCGGAGACTAGCTGGCACAGATACGCAGTATTTT. It translates to CASSRRLAGTDTQYF.

CDR3 sequence (DNA): TGTGCCTGGAGATTGGGACAGACTAACACTGAAGCTTTCTTT. Protein product: CAWRLGQTNTEAFF. V usage is TRBV30 and J usage is TRBJ1-1; 7 nucleotides line up with TRBD1. The junction had 6 bases not matched to a gene; V was cut back by 3 bases and J by 2 bases. This CDR3 has 14 amino acids. From germline, CDR1 is GTSNPN and CDR2 SVGIG (reference sequence). The full variable domain, with the rest looked up from reference TRBV30 and TRBJ1-1, is SQTIHQWPATLVQPVGSPLSLECTVEGTSNPNLYWYRQAAGRGLQLLFYSVGIGQISSEVPQNLSASRPQDRQFILSSKKLLLSDSGFYLCAWRLGQTNTEAFFGQGTRLTVV.

V and J are TRBV27 and TRBJ2-1; TRBD2 matches at 8 bases. The CDR3 extends over 15 amino acids. Germline V gene sequence: CDR1 MNHEY, CDR2 SMNVEV (reference sequence). V was pared by 4 bases and J by 9 bases, with 11 bases of the junction left unmatched. CDR3 DNA: TGTGCCAGCAGTTCCGCCGGGACTAGTAACGGTGAGCAGTTCTTC. Protein sequence: CASSSAGTSNGEQFF.

The rearrangement uses TRBV12-3 or TRBV12-4 and TRBJ1-2; TRBD1 aligns across 11 bases. This CDR3 spans 13 amino acids. Trimming at V came to 5 bases and at J to 6 bases, leaving 2 bases not matched to a gene. The CDR3 protein is CASSRTGGDGYTF. Written as DNA, the CDR3 is TGTGCCAGCAGTCGGACAGGGGGCGATGGCTACACCTTC.

J is TRBJ2-3 and V is TRBV19; weak D call: TRBD1 (5 bases). Per the germline V gene, CDR1 is LNHDA and CDR2 is SQIVND (reference sequence). Trimming pared 5 bases from V and 0 bases from J, leaving 9 bases between. The CDR3 extends over 14 amino acids. The CDR3, as DNA: TGTGCCAGTAGTTTACAGGAAAGCACAGATACGCAGTATTTT. It translates to CASSLQESTDTQYF. The variable domain in full, with the rest retrieved from reference TRBV19 and TRBJ2-3, is DGGITQSPKYLFRKEGQNVTLSCEQNLNHDAMYWYRQDPGQGLRLIYYSQIVNDFQKGDIAEGYSVSREKKESFPLTVTSAQKNPTAFYLCASSLQESTDTQYFGPGTRLTVL.

The chain carries TRBV4-1 and TRBJ2-2, with 7 bases identical to TRBD2. Germline V gene data show CDR1 as MGHRA and CDR2 as YSYEKL. The CDR3 runs 15 residues. The junction had 3 bases not matched to a gene; V was cut back by 1 base and J by 4 bases. The CDR3 sequence: CASSQGTRGTGELFF. The CDR3 DNA sequence: TGCGCCAGCAGCCAAGGGACTAGGGGCACCGGGGAGCTGTTTTTT.

The rearrangement uses TRBV28 and TRBJ2-7; the match to TRBD2 covers 11 bases. CDR1 is MDHEN, CDR2 SYDVKM, per germline. The junction had 8 bases not matched to a gene; V was cut back by 10 bases and J by 3 bases. The CDR3 consists of 14 residues. CDR3 region: CATKTSGDLYEQYF. The CDR3 DNA follows: TGTGCCACCAAGACTAGCGGGGATCTCTACGAGCAGTACTTC.

The chain employs TRBV7-8 and TRBJ2-3, with 9 bases aligning to TRBD1. CDR1 is SGHVS, CDR2 FQNEAQ, per germline. The CDR3 is 16 amino acids. V shed 2 bases, J shed 0 bases, and the junction held 3 bases outside the gene matches. In DNA, the CDR3 is TGTGCCAGCAGCTTACCGGGACAGGGTAGCACAGATACGCAGTATTTT. It is translated as CASSLPGQGSTDTQYF.

The genes are TRBV20-1 and TRBJ2-3, with 9 bases fitting TRBD2. V lost 3 bases and J lost 4; bases outside the gene matches: 8. This CDR3 region has 15 residues. The germline V gene has CDR1 DFQATT and CDR2 SNEGSKA (reference sequence). The CDR3 DNA sequence: TGCAGTGCTAGTGGGGCTAGCGGGACTTCAGATACGCAGTATTTT. This gives the protein CSASGASGTSDTQYF.

This clone was counted a single time. The rearrangement joins TRBV7-9 to TRBJ2-3, with 7 positions matching TRBD1. The CDR3 is 13 amino acids. CDR1 and CDR2 from the germline V gene are SEHNR and FQNEAQ (reference sequence). The V segment lost 5 bases and the J segment 5 bases; nucleotides outside the gene matches: 4. The DNA of the CDR3 is TGTGCCAGCAGCCCTGACAGGGAAGATACGCAGTATTTT. Translated, it gives CASSPDREDTQYF.

V usage is TRBV29-1 and J usage is TRBJ2-2, with D possibly TRBD2 on 5 matching bases. There are 11 residues in the CDR3. In germline, CDR1 is SQVTM, CDR2 ANQGSEA. The V and J ends lost 4 bases and 7 bases respectively, with 7 bases between them. CDR3 amino acids: CSVVGDGELFF. In DNA, the CDR3 is TGCAGCGTTGTGGGAGACGGGGAGCTGTTTTTT.

The chain joins TRBV6-5 to TRBJ1-2; D unresolved. Germline-derived CDR1 and CDR2 are MNHEY and SVGAGI. The CDR3 covers 14 residues. V was trimmed by 6 bases and J by 2 bases, leaving 13 bases between them. The CDR3 spells CASSQPGANYGYTF. The CDR3, as DNA: TGTGCCAGCAGCCAACCGGGAGCCAACTATGGCTACACCTTC.